This record looks at one T cell receptor (beta chain) sequence and its context. These data belong to a study of blood T cell repertoires in COVID-19. As for the study in general: The cDNA or gDNA used as material had been derived from T cells, B-cell-depleted T cells, or PBMCs.

Here immunoSEQ multiplex PCR was the method, and the copy in TCRdb shows in-frame clones only, minus some. The table records about 210,000 clones, approximately 80% of them present only once. Participant-given clinical history determined each cohort assignment. V shed 3 bases and J shed 8 bases, with 5 bases lying between them. This CDR3 has 12 residues. The source material was PBMCs or T cells enriched from blood (not recorded which). The genes are TRBV12-3 or TRBV12-4 and TRBJ1-6; D is uncertain. The receptor was isolated from a man aged 35-49 years who had recovered from COVID-19. CDR3 region: CASSFIYSPLHF. CDR3 DNA sequence: TGTGCCAGCAGTTTTATTTATTCACCCCTCCACTTT.